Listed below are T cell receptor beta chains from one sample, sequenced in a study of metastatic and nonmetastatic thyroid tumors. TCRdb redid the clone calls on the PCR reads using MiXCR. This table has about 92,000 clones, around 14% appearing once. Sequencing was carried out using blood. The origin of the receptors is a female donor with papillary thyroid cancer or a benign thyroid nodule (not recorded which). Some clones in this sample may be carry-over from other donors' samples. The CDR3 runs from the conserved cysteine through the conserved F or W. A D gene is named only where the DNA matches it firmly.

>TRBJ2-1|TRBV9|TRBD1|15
CASSVRDRGDNEQFF
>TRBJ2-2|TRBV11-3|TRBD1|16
CASSLTGGAGTGELFF
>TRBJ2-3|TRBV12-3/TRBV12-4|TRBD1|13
CASSTDRADTQYF
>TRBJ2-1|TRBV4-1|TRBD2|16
CASSQEASGSYNEQFF
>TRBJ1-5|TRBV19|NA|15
CASRKGEGGNQPQHF
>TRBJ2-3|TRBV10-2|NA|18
CASSESPVGRATTDTQYF
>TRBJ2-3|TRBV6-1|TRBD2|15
CASSELAGGADTQYF
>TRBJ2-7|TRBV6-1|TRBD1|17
CASSKLDRVGRTYEQYF
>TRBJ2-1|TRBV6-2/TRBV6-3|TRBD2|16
CASSPRIAGGLNEHFF
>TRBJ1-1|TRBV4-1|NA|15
CASSQVVQGNTEAFF